This T cell receptor beta chain was observed in a study of control samples from healthy donors and cancer patients. The V gene lost 5 bases and the J gene lost 2 bases, with 16 bases spanning the gap. In germline, CDR1 is LGHNA, CDR2 YNFKEQ. The CDR3 consists of 16 residues. Clones were read by immunoSEQ multiplex PCR, and TCRdb kept only the in-frame ones, dropping some. The sample shows about 120,000 clones, approximately 90% of them seen only once. The TCR was taken from a young man in good health. V and J are TRBV4-2 and TRBJ2-1, with D perhaps matching TRBD1 (5 bases). Sequencing was carried out using blood. CDR3 region: CASSSQDGRAYNEQFF. The CDR3 region has the DNA TGTGCCAGCAGCTCCCAGGACGGCAGGGCCTACAATGAGCAGTTCTTC.